These 14 T cell receptor beta chains originate from one sample sequenced in a study of cytomegalovirus exposure and HLA in healthy donors. With 60 Vbeta and 13 Jbeta primers, the PCR was carried out. Clones were sequenced by immunoSEQ multiplex PCR, and TCRdb holds only the in-frame ones, with some missing. The sample shows roughly 100,000 clones, over 80% of them seen only once. Sequenced input: PBMCs. Receptor source: a middle-aged man in good health and CMV-seronegative.

V gene TRBV9 combines with J gene TRBJ2-7, with 7 bases aligning to TRBD1. The CDR3 has 15 amino acids. With 3 bases clipped from V and 1 base from J, the junction kept 7 bases outside the gene matches. CDR1 and CDR2 from the germline V gene are SGDLS and YYNGEE. CDR3 residues: CASSAMTGLSYEQYF. For the CDR3, the DNA is TGTGCCAGCAGCGCGATGACAGGGCTTTCCTACGAGCAGTACTTC.

This clone has a handful of counts. V gene TRBV5-5 combines with J gene TRBJ2-1, with 9 bases identical to TRBD1. Unmatched junction bases numbered 5, after V lost 2 bases and J lost 5 bases. This CDR3 contains 15 residues. The V gene's germline CDR1 is SGHKS and CDR2 YYEKEE (reference sequence). In nucleotides, the CDR3 is TGTGCCAGCAGCTTTAGGGGACAGGGTAACAATGAGCAGTTCTTC. Its protein is CASSFRGQGNNEQFF.

On this clone: Other DNA sequences of this sample code for an identical CDR3. V gene TRBV29-1 combines with J gene TRBJ1-1; D may be TRBD1 (5 bases). Per the germline V gene, CDR1 is SQVTM and CDR2 is ANQGSEA. The V and J ends lost 0 bases and 0 bases respectively, with 14 bases between them. This CDR3 is 16 amino acids long. The CDR3 sequence is CSVEDFGGIMNTEAFF. The CDR3 DNA reads TGCAGCGTTGAAGATTTCGGGGGAATTATGAACACTGAAGCTTTCTTT.

The chain links TRBV6-6 to TRBJ2-7, with TRBD2 as a possible D gene (5 bases). This CDR3 has 14 amino acids. V dropped 1 base and J dropped 4 bases, with 11 bases sitting between them. Germline CDR1 reads MNHNY; CDR2 reads SVGAGI (reference sequence). This CDR3 reads CASSYYLEGYEQYF. The CDR3 region has the DNA TGTGCCAGCAGTTACTATCTAGAGGGTTACGAGCAGTACTTC.

This sequence joins TRBV30 and TRBJ1-1, with D hard to call. Germline V gives CDR1 GTSNPN, CDR2 SVGIG (reference sequence). The V and J ends lost 3 bases and 5 bases respectively, with 16 bases between them. CDR3 length: 14 residues. The CDR3 loop reads CAWREGLPGTEAFF. Here the CDR3 DNA reads TGTGCCTGGAGGGAAGGACTCCCGGGGACTGAAGCTTTCTTT.

This clone was recorded only once. The gene calls are TRBV4-1 and TRBJ2-7, with D possibly TRBD2 on 5 matching bases. Looked up from germline, CDR1 is MGHRA and CDR2 is YSYEKL. V was shortened by 0 bases and J by 0 bases, with 15 bases between the two germline ends. This CDR3 has 17 amino acids. CDR3 coding DNA: TGCGCCAGCAGCCAAGATCTGATTAGCGTCCCCTCCTACGAGCAGTACTTC. Protein product: CASSQDLISVPSYEQYF.

The chain carries TRBV11-2 and TRBJ2-1, with D tentatively TRBD2 (5 bases). Germline V lookup: CDR1 SGHAT, CDR2 FQNNGV. The CDR3 is made up of 14 amino acids. Trimming removed 2 bases from V and 3 bases from J, with 8 bases in between. CDR3 sequence (DNA): TGTGCCAGCAGCTTACCTAGCTTCTACAATGAGCAGTTCTTC. It is translated as CASSLPSFYNEQFF.

The chain has TRBV15 and TRBJ1-1; no clear D. CDR1 and CDR2 (germline): LNHNV, YYDKDF (reference sequence). The CDR3 sequence is 14 residues long. With 0 bases removed from V and 4 bases from J, the gap between germline ends came to 9 bases. The CDR3 here is CATSRDLEATEAFF. Written as DNA, the CDR3 is TGTGCCACCAGCAGAGATCTCGAGGCCACTGAAGCTTTCTTT.

This clone was picked up a small number of times. The V gene is TRBV11-1, the J gene TRBJ1-2, with TRBD1 identical over 9 bases. Germline values: CDR1 SGHAT, CDR2 FQDESV (reference sequence). Germline trimming cut 1 base from V and 8 bases from J; bases unmatched to any gene: 20. This CDR3 is built from 19 residues. The CDR3 loop reads CASSLDPASTGTGSGGYTF. CDR3 nucleotides: TGTGCCAGCAGCTTAGACCCCGCCTCCACCGGGACAGGGTCGGGCGGCTACACCTTC.

The chain carries TRBV29-1 and TRBJ1-2, with D uncertain. V was pared by 3 bases and J by 0 bases, with 11 bases between. The CDR3 has 14 residues. The germline CDR1 and CDR2 sequences are SQVTM and ANQGSEA. The CDR3 sequence is CSVDPRLANYGYTF. In nucleotides, the CDR3 is TGCAGCGTTGATCCTAGGTTAGCTAACTATGGCTACACCTTC.

The rearrangement joins TRBV6-1 to TRBJ1-1, with D maybe TRBD1 (5 bases). This CDR3 has 17 amino acids. Deletions cut 1 base from V and 3 bases from J, with 18 bases between. The germline V gene encodes CDR1 MNHNS and CDR2 SASEGT. The CDR3 sequence: CASSEGAGHSVDTEAFF. CDR3 sequence (DNA): TGTGCCAGCAGTGAAGGAGCTGGACACTCTGTAGACACTGAAGCTTTCTTT.

The chain recombines TRBV19 with TRBJ1-6; no firm D call. Germline V gene lookup returns CDR1 LNHDA and CDR2 SQIVND (reference sequence). Between the trimmed V and J ends, which lost 5 bases and 4 bases, there was a span of 18 bases. CDR3 size: 17 residues. In nucleotides, the CDR3 is TGTGCCAGTAGTCTTCACGCCGGGGTCTCATATAATTCACCCCTCCACTTT. Translating gives CASSLHAGVSYNSPLHF.

This clone was observed a few times. The chain couples TRBV11-2 to TRBJ2-3; a possible D gene is TRBD2 (7 bases). The CDR3 spans 14 residues. Trimming took off 3 bases at V and 7 bases at J, with 14 bases between the two ends. Germline CDR1 SGHAT, CDR2 FQNNGV. CDR3 DNA sequence: TGTGCCAGCAGCTTTGGGGGGGCAGGCAATACGCAGTATTTT. Its protein is CASSFGGAGNTQYF.

J is TRBJ2-3 and V is TRBV9, with D perhaps TRBD1 (6 bases). V lost 3 bases and J 7 bases, leaving 18 bases between the germline ends. The CDR3 has 15 amino acids. Germline V gene sequence: CDR1 SGDLS, CDR2 YYNGEE. CDR3 region: CASSEGDSYSNTQYF. Written as DNA, the CDR3 is TGTGCCAGCAGCGAGGGGGATTCTTATTCCAATACGCAGTATTTT.